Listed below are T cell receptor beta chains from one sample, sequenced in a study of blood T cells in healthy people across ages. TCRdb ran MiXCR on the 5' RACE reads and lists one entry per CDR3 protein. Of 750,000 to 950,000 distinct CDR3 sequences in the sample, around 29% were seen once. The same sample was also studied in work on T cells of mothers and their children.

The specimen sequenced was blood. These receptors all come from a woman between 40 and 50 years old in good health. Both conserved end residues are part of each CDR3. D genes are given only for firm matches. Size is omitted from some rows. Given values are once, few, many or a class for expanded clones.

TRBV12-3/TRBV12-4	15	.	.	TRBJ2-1	TGTGCCAGCAGTCCCGTGACTCAAACCTACAATGAGCAGTTCTTC	CASSPVTQTYNEQFF
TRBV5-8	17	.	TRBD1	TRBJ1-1	TGTGCCAGCAGCCCAAAGGACAGGGGGGGGGTGAACACTGAAGCTTTCTTT	CASSPKDRGGVNTEAFF
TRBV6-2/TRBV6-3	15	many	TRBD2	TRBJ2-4	TGTGCCAGTTCTAGCGGGGGGGGCCTAGGGAACATTCAGTACTTC	CASSSGGGLGNIQYF
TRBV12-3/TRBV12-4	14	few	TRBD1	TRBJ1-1	TGTGCCAGCAGTAGGGGACAGGGGTACACTGAAGCTTTCTTT	CASSRGQGYTEAFF
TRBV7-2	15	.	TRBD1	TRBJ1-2	TGTGCCAGCAGCATATCGCGTCAGGGGGTCGGGAGCTACACCTTC	CASSISRQGVGSYTF
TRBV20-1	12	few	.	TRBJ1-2	TGCAGTGCTAGAGAGGGGTTTGGCGGCTACACCTTC	CSAREGFGGYTF
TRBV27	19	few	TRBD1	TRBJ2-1	TGTGCCAGCAGTTCCTATTCGGCTTTAGGGGGCTTAGTGGATAATGAGCAGTTCTTC	CASSSYSALGGLVDNEQFF
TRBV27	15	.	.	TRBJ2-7	TGTGCCAGCAGTTTCTTCCGGGGTTCCTCCTACGAGCAGTACTTC	CASSFFRGSSYEQYF
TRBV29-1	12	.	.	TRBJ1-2	TGCAGCGTTGACCTGGACAGCTATGGCTACACCTTC	CSVDLDSYGYTF
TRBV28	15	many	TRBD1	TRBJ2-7	TGTGCCAGCAGCCACGGGACAGGGGGCAGATCCGAGCAGTACTTC	CASSHGTGGRSEQYF
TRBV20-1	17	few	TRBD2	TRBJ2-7	TGCAGTGCTAGACCCTTCCTAGCGGGGGGTTCCTACAATGAGCAGTACTTC	CSARPFLAGGSYNEQYF
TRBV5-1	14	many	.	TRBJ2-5	TGCGCCAGCAGCTTGGCGGCGGAGAAAGAGACCCAGTACTTC	CASSLAAEKETQYF
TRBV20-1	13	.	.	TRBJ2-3	TGCAGCGCCCGGAGGAAGGCCGCGCGGACGCAGTATTTT	CSARRKAARTQYF
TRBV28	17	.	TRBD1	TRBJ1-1	TGTGCCAGCAGTCCCGCGGGACAGGGAGGGATGAACACTGAAGCTTTCTTT	CASSPAGQGGMNTEAFF
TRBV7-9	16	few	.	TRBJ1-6	TGTGCCAGCAGCCCCCAGGGGTCCCTAATCAGTTCACCCCTCCACTTT	CASSPQGSLISSPLHF
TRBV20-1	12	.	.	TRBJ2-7	TGCAGTGCTCTGGGCCGGGGCGACGAGCAGTACTTC	CSALGRGDEQYF
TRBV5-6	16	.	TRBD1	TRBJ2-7	TGTGCCAGCAGCCCGCGGATAGGCAGGGGGCTTTACGAGCAGTACTTC	CASSPRIGRGLYEQYF
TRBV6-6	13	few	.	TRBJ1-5	TGTGCCAGCACCCCAATGGGGGGACAGCCCCAGCATTTT	CASTPMGGQPQHF
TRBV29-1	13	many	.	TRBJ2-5	TGCAGCGCCACCCAGGGGCTCGAAGGGACCCAGTACTTC	CSATQGLEGTQYF
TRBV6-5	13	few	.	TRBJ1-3	TGTGCCAGCAGTTACTCTCATGGAAACACCATATATTTT	CASSYSHGNTIYF
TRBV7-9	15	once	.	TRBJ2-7	TGTGCCAGCAGCTTAGGACCTTCCAGCTCCTACGAGCAGGACTTC	CASSLGPSSSYEQDF
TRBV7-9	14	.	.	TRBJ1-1	TGTGCCAGCAGACCCAGGTTTCGGGACACTGAAGCTTTCTTT	CASRPRFRDTEAFF
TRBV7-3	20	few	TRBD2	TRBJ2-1	TGTGCCAGCAGCTTAATCTCCTTATCAGCGGGGGGGGAGGGCTACAATGAGCAGTTCTTC	CASSLISLSAGGEGYNEQFF
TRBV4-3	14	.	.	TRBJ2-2	TGCGCCAGCAGCCAAGATAAGGGGGGCCGGGAGCTGTTTTTT	CASSQDKGGRELFF
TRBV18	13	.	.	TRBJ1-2	TGTGCCAGCTCAGACAAACAGGACTATGGCTACACCTTC	CASSDKQDYGYTF
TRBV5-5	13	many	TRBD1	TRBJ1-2	TGTGCCAGCAGCCCGACAGGGCTCTATGGCTACACCTTC	CASSPTGLYGYTF
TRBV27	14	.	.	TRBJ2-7	TGTGCCAGCAGCTTGGGACCGGGGCGGAACGAGCAGTACTTC	CASSLGPGRNEQYF
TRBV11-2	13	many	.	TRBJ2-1	TGTGCCAGCAGCTTACAGGGTAAGAATGAGCAGTTCTTC	CASSLQGKNEQFF
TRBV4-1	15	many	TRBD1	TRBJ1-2	TGCGCCAGCAGCCCAGACAGGGTAGCTAACTATGGCTACACCTTC	CASSPDRVANYGYTF
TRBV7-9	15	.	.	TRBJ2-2	TGTGCCAGCAGCTTTGGGCAAATGGACACCGGGGAGCTGTTTTTT	CASSFGQMDTGELFF
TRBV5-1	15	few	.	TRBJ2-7	TGCGCCAGCAGCTCCGGCAGGGCGAGCTCCTACGAGCAGTACTTC	CASSSGRASSYEQYF
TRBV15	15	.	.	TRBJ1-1	TGTGCCACCAGTTTCCCGGGACGGGAGAACACTGAAGCTTTCTTT	CATSFPGRENTEAFF
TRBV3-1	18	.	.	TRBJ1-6	TGTGCCAGCAGCCAAATTCGTGCCGGGGTGGCCTATAATTCACCCCTCCACTTT	CASSQIRAGVAYNSPLHF
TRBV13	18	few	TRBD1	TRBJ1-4	TGTGCCAGCAGCTTAGTCCGAGGGGACAGACAAGAAGCTGAAAAACTGTTTTTT	CASSLVRGDRQEAEKLFF
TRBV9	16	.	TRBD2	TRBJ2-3	TGTGCCAGCAGCGCGGTTACTAGCGGGGGCACAGATACGCAGTATTTT	CASSAVTSGGTDTQYF
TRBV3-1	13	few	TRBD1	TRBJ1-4	TGTGCCAGCAGCCACGGGACAGAAGAAAAACTGTTTTTT	CASSHGTEEKLFF
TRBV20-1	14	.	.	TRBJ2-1	TGCAGTGCTACCCCGCAGGGCCGGTGGAATGAGCAGTTCTTC	CSATPQGRWNEQFF
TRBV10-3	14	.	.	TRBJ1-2	TGTGCCATCAGTGAGTCACAGGGACGGGATGGCTACACCTTC	CAISESQGRDGYTF
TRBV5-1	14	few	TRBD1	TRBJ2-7	TGCGCCAGCAGCGCGGGACAGGGGGGCTACGAGCGGTACTTC	CASSAGQGGYERYF
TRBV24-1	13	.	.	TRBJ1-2	TGTGCCACCAGTGATTTCAGGGGCTCAGGCTACACCTTC	CATSDFRGSGYTF
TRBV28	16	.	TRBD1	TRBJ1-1	TGTGCCAGCAGTTTTCGCCGCCGTAGGGGGGACAGGGAAGCTTTCTTT	CASSFRRRRGDREAFF
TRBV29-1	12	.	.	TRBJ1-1	TGCAGCGGGATGACAGGCCGGACTGAAGCTTTCTTT	CSGMTGRTEAFF
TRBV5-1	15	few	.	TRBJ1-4	TGCGCCAGCGGGAAAATGGGACGGTCTGTCGAAAAACTGTTTTTT	CASGKMGRSVEKLFF
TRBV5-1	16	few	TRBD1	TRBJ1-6	TGCGCCAGCAGCTTGGGGACAGGGTCTGACAATTCACCCCTCCACTTT	CASSLGTGSDNSPLHF
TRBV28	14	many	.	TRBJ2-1	TGTGCCAGCAGGACTCATCAGGGAAACAATGAGCAGTTCTTC	CASRTHQGNNEQFF
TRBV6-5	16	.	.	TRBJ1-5	TGTGCCAGCAGTTACGGAAGGGGTCGTGGTAATCAGCCCCAGCATTTT	CASSYGRGRGNQPQHF
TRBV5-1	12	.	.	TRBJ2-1	TGCGCCAGCAGCTTGGTTTGTCGAGAGCAGTTCTTC	CASSLVCREQFF
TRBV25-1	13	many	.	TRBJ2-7	TGTGCCAGCAGTGAAGGAGGTGTGCACGAGCAGTACTTC	CASSEGGVHEQYF
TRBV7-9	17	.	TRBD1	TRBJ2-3	TGTGCCTGCAGCTTCTCCTACCGGACAGGGATAGCAGATACGCAGTATTTT	CACSFSYRTGIADTQYF
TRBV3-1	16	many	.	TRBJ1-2	TGTGCCAGCAGCCAAGTTAGTGCCAGGGAAGCCTATGGCTACACCTTC	CASSQVSAREAYGYTF
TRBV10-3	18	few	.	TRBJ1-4	TGTGCCATCAGAGAGGATTACCGGGACCCAAGGCCGAATGAAAAACTGTTTTTT	CAIREDYRDPRPNEKLFF
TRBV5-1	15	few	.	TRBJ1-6	TGCGCCAGCAGGCGTTTCGGACCGGCGGATTCACCCCTCCACTTT	CASRRFGPADSPLHF
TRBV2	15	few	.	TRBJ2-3	TGTGCCAGCACCCCCGGGCGCAGTCCCCTTGATACGCAGTATTTT	CASTPGRSPLDTQYF
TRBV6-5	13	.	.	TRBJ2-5	TGTGCCAGCAATCGTGCCGGAGACGGGACCCAGTACTTC	CASNRAGDGTQYF
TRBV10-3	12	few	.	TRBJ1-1	TGTGCCATCAACAGCTTTAACACTGAAGCTTTCTTT	CAINSFNTEAFF
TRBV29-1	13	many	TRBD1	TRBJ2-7	TGCAGCGTCCTGACAGGGAAGGCCTACGAGCAGTACTTC	CSVLTGKAYEQYF
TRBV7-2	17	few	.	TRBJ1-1	TGTGCCAGCAGCCCTACACTGCCTCGGTATAGGAACACTGAAGCTTTCTTT	CASSPTLPRYRNTEAFF